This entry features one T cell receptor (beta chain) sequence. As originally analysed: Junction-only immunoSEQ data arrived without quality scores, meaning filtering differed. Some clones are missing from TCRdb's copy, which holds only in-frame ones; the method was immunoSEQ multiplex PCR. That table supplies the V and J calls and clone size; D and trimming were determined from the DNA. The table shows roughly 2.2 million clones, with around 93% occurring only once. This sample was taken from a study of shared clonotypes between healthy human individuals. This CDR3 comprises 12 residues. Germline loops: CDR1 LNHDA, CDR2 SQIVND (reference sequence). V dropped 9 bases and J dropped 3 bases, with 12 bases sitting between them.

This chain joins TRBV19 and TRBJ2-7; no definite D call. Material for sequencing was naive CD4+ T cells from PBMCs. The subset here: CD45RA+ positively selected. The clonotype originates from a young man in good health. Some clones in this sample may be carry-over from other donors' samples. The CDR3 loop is CASCDLGYEQYF. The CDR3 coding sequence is TGTGCCAGCTGTGACTTGGGCTACGAGCAGTACTTC.